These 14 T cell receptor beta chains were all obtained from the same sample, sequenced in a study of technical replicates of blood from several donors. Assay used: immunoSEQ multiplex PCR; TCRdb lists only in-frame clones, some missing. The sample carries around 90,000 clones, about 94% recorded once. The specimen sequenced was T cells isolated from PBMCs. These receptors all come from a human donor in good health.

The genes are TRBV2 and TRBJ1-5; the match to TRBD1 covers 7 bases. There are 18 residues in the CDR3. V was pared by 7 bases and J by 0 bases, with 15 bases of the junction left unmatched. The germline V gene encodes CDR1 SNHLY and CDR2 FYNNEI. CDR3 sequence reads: CASTHMDRNRYSNQPQHF. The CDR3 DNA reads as TGTGCCAGCACCCATATGGACAGGAATAGGTATAGCAATCAGCCCCAGCATTTT.

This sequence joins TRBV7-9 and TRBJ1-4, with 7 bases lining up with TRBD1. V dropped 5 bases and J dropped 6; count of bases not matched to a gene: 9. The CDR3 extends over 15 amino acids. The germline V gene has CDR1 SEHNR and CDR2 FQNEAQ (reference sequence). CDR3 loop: CASSLTTGSDEKLFF. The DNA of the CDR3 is TGTGCCAGCAGCCTTACGACAGGGTCTGATGAAAAACTGTTTTTT.

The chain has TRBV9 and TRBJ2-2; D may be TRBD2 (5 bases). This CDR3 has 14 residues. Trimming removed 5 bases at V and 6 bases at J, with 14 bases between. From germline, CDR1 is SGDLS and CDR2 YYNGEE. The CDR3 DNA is TGTGCCAGCAGTACTGAGGTTAGCGCCGGGGAGCTGTTTTTT. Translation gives CASSTEVSAGELFF. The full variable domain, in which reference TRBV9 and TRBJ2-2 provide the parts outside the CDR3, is DSGVTQTPKHLITATGQRVTLRCSPRSGDLSVYWYQQSLDQGLQFLIQYYNGEERAKGNILERFSAQQFPDLHSELNLSSLELGDSALYFCASSTEVSAGELFFGEGSRLTVL.

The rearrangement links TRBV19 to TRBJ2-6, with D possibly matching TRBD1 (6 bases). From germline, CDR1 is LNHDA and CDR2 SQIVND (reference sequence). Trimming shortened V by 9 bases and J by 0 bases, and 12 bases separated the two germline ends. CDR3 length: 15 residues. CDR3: CASPTGSSGANVLTF. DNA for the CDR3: TGTGCCAGCCCGACAGGTAGCTCTGGGGCCAACGTCCTGACTTTC.

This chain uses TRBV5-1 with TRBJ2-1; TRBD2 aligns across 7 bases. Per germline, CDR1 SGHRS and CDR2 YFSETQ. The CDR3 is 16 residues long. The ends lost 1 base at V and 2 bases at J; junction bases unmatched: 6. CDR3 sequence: CASSLIPAGPYNEQFF. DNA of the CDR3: TGCGCCAGCAGCTTGATCCCAGCGGGACCCTACAATGAGCAGTTCTTC.

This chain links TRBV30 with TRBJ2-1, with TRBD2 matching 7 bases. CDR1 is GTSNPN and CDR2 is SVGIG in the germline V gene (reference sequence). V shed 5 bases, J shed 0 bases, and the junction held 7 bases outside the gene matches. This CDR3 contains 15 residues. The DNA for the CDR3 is TGTGCCTGGGACTCAGCGGGGAGCTCCTACAATGAGCAGTTCTTC. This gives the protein CAWDSAGSSYNEQFF.

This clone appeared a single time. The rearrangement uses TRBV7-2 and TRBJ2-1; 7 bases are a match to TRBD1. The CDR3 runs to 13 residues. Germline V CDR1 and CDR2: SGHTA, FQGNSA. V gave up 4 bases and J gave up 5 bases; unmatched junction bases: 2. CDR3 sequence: CASSSGQNNEQFF. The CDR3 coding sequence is TGTGCCAGCAGCTCGGGACAGAACAATGAGCAGTTCTTC.

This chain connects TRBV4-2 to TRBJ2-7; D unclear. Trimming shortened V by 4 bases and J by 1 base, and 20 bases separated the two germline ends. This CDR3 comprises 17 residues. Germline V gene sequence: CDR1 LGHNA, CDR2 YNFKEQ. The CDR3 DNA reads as TGTGCCAGCAGCCGAGGCGCGCCCGCCGCAGTTTCCTACGAGCAGTACTTC. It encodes CASSRGAPAAVSYEQYF.

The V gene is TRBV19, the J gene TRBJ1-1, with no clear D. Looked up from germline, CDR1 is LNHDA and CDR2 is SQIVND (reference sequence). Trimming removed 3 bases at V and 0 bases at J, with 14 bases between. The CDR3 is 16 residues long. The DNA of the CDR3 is TGTGCCAGTAGTATTTACAGTGGGCGTCTGAACACTGAAGCTTTCTTT. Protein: CASSIYSGRLNTEAFF.

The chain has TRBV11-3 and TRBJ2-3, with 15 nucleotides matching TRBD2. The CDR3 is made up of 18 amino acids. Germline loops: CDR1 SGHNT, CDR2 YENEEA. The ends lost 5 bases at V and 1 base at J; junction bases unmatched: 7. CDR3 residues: CASSPGLAGGLGTDTQYF. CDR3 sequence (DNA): TGTGCCAGCAGCCCGGGACTAGCGGGAGGTTTAGGCACAGATACGCAGTATTTT. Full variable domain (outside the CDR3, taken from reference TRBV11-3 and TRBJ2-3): EAGVVQSPRYKIIEKKQPVAFWCNPISGHNTLYWYLQNLGQGPELLIRYENEEAVDDSQLPKDRFSAERLKGVDSTLKIQPAELGDSAVYLCASSPGLAGGLGTDTQYFGPGTRLTVL.

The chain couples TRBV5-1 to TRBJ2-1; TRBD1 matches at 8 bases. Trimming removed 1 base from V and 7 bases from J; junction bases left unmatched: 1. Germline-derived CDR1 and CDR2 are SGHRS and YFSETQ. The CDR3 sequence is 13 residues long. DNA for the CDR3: TGCGCCAGCAGCTTGCAGGGGGCAAATGAGCAGTTCTTC. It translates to CASSLQGANEQFF.

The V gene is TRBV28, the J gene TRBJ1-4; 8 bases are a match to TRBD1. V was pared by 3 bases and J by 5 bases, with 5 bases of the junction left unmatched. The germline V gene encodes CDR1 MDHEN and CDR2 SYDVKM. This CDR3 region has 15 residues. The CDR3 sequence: CASSFPDRVNEKLFF. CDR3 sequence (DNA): TGTGCCAGCAGTTTTCCGGACAGGGTAAATGAAAAACTGTTTTTT.

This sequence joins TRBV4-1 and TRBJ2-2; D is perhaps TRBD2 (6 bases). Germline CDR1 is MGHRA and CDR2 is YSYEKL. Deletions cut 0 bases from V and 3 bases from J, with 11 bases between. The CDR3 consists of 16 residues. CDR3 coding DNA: TGCGCCAGCAGCCAAGAGAGGGGACTGGACACCGGGGAGCTGTTTTTT. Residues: CASSQERGLDTGELFF.

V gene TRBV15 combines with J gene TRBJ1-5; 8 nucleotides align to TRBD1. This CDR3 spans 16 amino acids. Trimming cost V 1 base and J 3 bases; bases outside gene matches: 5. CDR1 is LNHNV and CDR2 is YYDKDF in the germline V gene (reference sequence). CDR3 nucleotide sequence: TGTGCCACCAGCAGAGGACAGGGGTTTGACAATCAGCCCCAGCATTTT. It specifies CATSRGQGFDNQPQHF.